This T cell receptor (beta chain) was captured by sequencing in a study of blood T cell repertoires in COVID-19. About the research overall: Whether acute or convalescent, the COVID-19 samples came from the United States, Italy and Spain. Sample material is recorded as cDNA or gDNA derived from T cells, B-cell-depleted T cells, or PBMCs.

Method: immunoSEQ multiplex PCR; TCRdb's copy keeps in-frame clones and lacks some. The sample contains about 130,000 clones, about 86% of which appear only once. Study members were between roughly 18 and 90 years old and lived in 20 to 25 US regions. The length of the CDR3 is 12 residues. Between the trimmed V and J ends, which lost 6 bases and 1 base, there was a span of 7 bases. Germline V gives CDR1 MNHEY, CDR2 SVGAGI. The rearrangement links TRBV6-5 to TRBJ2-7; the D gene is possibly TRBD1 (6 bases). This sequence was found in a man aged 45-65 years who had recovered from COVID-19. Sequencing was carried out using PBMCs or T cells enriched from blood (not recorded which). The DNA of the CDR3 is TGTGCCAGCAGAGGGGGTTCCTACGAGCAGTACTTC. Translated: CASRGGSYEQYF.